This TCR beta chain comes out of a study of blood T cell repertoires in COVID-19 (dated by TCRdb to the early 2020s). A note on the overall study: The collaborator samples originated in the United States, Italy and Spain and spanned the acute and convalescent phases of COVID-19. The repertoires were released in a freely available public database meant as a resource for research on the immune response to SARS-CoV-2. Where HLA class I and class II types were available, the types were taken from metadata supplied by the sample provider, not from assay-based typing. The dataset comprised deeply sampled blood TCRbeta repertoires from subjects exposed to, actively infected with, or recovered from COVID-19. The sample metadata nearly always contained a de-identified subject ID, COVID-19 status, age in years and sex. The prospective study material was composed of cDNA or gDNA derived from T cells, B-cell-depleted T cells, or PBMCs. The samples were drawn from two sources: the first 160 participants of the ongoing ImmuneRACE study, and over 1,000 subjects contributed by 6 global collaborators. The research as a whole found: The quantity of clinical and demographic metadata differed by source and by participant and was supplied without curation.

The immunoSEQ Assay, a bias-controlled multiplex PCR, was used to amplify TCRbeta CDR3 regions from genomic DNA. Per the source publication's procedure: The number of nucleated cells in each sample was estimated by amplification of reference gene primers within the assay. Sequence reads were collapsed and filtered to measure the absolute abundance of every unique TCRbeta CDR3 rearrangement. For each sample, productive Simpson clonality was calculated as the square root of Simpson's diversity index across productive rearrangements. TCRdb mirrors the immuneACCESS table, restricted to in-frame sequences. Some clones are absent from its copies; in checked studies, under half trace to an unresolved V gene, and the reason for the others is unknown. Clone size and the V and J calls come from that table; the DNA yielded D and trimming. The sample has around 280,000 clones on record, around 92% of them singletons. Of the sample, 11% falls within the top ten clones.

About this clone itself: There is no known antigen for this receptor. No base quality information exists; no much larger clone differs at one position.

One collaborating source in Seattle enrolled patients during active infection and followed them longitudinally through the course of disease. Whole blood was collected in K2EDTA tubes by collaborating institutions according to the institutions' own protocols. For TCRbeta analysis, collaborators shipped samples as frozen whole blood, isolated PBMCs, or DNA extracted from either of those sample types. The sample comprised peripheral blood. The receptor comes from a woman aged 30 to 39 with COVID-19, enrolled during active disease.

The nucleotides are TGCAGTGCTAGTTTTCCAGCGGGGACCTCCTACGAGCAGTACTTC. The encoded protein is CSASFPAGTSYEQYF. The chain is made from TRBV20-1 and TRBJ2-7; TRBD2 aligns with 7 central bases. V is cut back by 3 bases and J by 0 bases, with 8 bases in the junction unmatched. For CDR1 and CDR2, the germline V gene (reference sequence) lists DFQATT and SNEGSKA. The CDR3 numbers 15 residues from cysteine through phenylalanine. Only the CDR3 region is kept as DNA, spanning 45 bases read in frame from base 1.